This entry lists 8 T cell receptor beta chains sequenced from one sample in a study of T cell changes during pregnancy in multiple sclerosis. The table came from immunoSEQ multiplex PCR; TCRdb's copy has only in-frame clones and leaves some out. The table shows around 55,000 clones, with 93% occurring only once. Specimen: CD8+ T cells from peripheral blood mononuclear cells, collected in the second trimester of pregnancy. The origin of the receptors is a female donor with multiple sclerosis, enrolled in a pregnancy study.

The gene calls are TRBV6-5 and TRBJ2-7; perhaps TRBD2 as D (6 bases). This CDR3 spans 12 amino acids. V shed 6 bases and J shed 6 bases, with 12 bases lying between them. The V gene's germline CDR1 is MNHEY and CDR2 SVGAGI. CDR3 nucleotides: TGTGCCAGCAGGAACCTAGCGACCGAGCAGTACTTC. This codes for CASRNLATEQYF.

This chain connects TRBV5-1 to TRBJ2-5; D unclear. The CDR3 has 14 amino acids. With 0 bases removed from V and 3 bases from J, the gap between germline ends came to 9 bases. Germline CDR1 and CDR2: SGHRS and YFSETQ. CDR3: CASSLGLQEETQYF. CDR3 DNA sequence: TGCGCCAGCAGCTTGGGACTTCAAGAAGAGACCCAGTACTTC.

V and J are TRBV9 and TRBJ2-1; the D gene is possibly TRBD2 (6 bases). This CDR3 has 15 amino acids. The germline V gene has CDR1 SGDLS and CDR2 YYNGEE. V was cut by 0 bases and J by 10 bases, with 17 bases left in between. CDR3 in amino acids: CASSVGGLPGREQFF. The CDR3 bases are TGTGCCAGCAGCGTAGGGGGACTCCCAGGACGGGAGCAGTTCTTC.

The sample holds a few counts of this clone. V usage is TRBV7-2 and J usage is TRBJ2-2; 9 nucleotides match TRBD2. Germline V gene data show CDR1 as SGHTA and CDR2 as FQGNSA. This CDR3 has 16 amino acids. V dropped 1 base and J dropped 3; count of bases not matched to a gene: 3. The CDR3 loop is CASSLDLAGYTGELFF. In DNA form, the CDR3 reads TGTGCCAGCAGCTTAGATCTAGCGGGATACACCGGGGAGCTGTTTTTT.

The V gene is TRBV29-1, the J gene TRBJ2-2, with TRBD1 identical over 7 bases. Trimming removed 5 bases from V and 5 bases from J; junction bases left unmatched: 11. The CDR3 loop spans 15 amino acids. The germline V gene encodes CDR1 SQVTM and CDR2 ANQGSEA. This chain's CDR3 is CSVQRDSLSTGELFF. CDR3 sequence (DNA): TGCAGCGTTCAACGGGACAGTCTAAGTACCGGGGAGCTGTTTTTT.

The V gene is TRBV21-1, the J gene TRBJ2-5; the D call of TRBD2 is as the table states it, not checked on the DNA. TRBV21-1 is assigned pseudogene status. The CDR3 is made up of 17 amino acids. In DNA, the CDR3 is TGTGCCAGCAGCAAAGCGTTCGGTAGCATAACGAGGGAGACCCAGTACTTC. This gives the protein CASSKAFGSITRETQYF.

This chain links TRBV6-1 with TRBJ2-3, with D tentatively TRBD1 (6 bases). Germline CDR1 and CDR2: MNHNS and SASEGT. The CDR3 covers 15 residues. V was pared by 3 bases and J by 3 bases, with 13 bases between. The CDR3 region has the DNA TGTGCCAGCAGTGACCTTACAGGGAGTACAGATACGCAGTATTTT. Amino acid sequence: CASSDLTGSTDTQYF.

V usage is TRBV28 and J usage is TRBJ2-5; 8 nucleotides align to TRBD1. In germline, CDR1 is MDHEN, CDR2 SYDVKM. The length of the CDR3 is 14 residues. With 5 bases clipped from V and 5 bases from J, the junction kept 7 bases outside the gene matches. The CDR3 sequence is CASSIGQGGETQYF. CDR3 DNA: TGTGCCAGCAGTATCGGACAGGGTGGGGAGACCCAGTACTTC. Combining the CDR3 with reference TRBV28 and TRBJ2-5 gives the whole variable domain DVKVTQSSRYLVKRTGEKVFLECVQDMDHENMFWYRQDPGLGLRLIYFSYDVKMKEKGDIPEGYSVSREKKERFSLILESASTNQTSMYLCASSIGQGGETQYFGPGTRLLVL.